The 20 T cell receptor beta chains below come from one sample, sequenced in a study of spatial heterogeneity in lung cancer. Documented time point: sample taken at primary tumor resection. Whole RNA came from tumor, nontumor lung or frozen PBMC and was sequenced without being sorted. TCRdb used MiXCR to reprocess the 5' RACE reads, holding one entry per CDR3 protein. Of 35,000 to 45,000 distinct CDR3 sequences in the sample, 5.2% were seen once. The sample consisted of PBMCs, taken at surgery. These receptors came from a female donor with early-stage non-small cell lung cancer.

This clonotype was counted between two and nine times. The chain links TRBV7-9 to TRBJ2-7; D possibly corresponds to TRBD1 (5 bases). The CDR3 loop spans 15 amino acids. V was pared by 5 bases and J by 0 bases, with 14 bases between. In germline, CDR1 is SEHNR, CDR2 FQNEAQ (reference sequence). The CDR3 is CASSPTVWGSYEQYF. The CDR3 nucleotides are TGTGCCAGCAGCCCGACAGTCTGGGGCTCCTACGAGCAGTACTTC.

This clonotype was seen ten or more times. V and J are TRBV11-2 and TRBJ1-1; weak D call: TRBD1 (5 bases). Germline CDR1 and CDR2: SGHAT and FQNNGV. Between the trimmed V and J ends, which lost 3 bases and 3 bases, there was a span of 17 bases. CDR3 length equals 16 residues. The CDR3 is CASSFRVAGKDTEAFF. DNA for the CDR3: TGTGCCAGCAGCTTTAGAGTCGCAGGGAAGGACACTGAAGCTTTCTTT.

This clonotype was recorded many times. DNA for the CDR3: TGCGCCAGCAGTCGAGGTTCCGCAACTAATGAAAAACTGTTTTTT. Encoded protein: CASSRGSATNEKLFF. The chain links TRBV23-1 to TRBJ1-4; no reliable D call. TRBV23-1 is an open reading frame whose function is uncertain. V lost 4 bases and J lost 0, with 9 bases in between. The CDR3 loop spans 15 amino acids.

In its sample, this clonotype was seen a few times. The chain has TRBV6-1 and TRBJ2-3, with D possibly TRBD1 on 6 matching bases. V gave up 4 bases and J gave up 4 bases, with 15 bases separating them. Per the germline V gene, CDR1 is MNHNS and CDR2 is SASEGT. This CDR3 is built from 15 residues. The CDR3 loop is CASSALQGRADTQYF. The CDR3 coding sequence is TGTGCCAGCAGTGCTTTGCAGGGGAGAGCAGATACGCAGTATTTT.

This clonotype appeared many times. This chain connects TRBV20-1 to TRBJ2-7; TRBD2 is a possible D gene (6 bases). V gave up 6 bases and J gave up 6 bases, with 18 bases separating them. The germline V gene encodes CDR1 DFQATT and CDR2 SNEGSKA (reference sequence). This CDR3 contains 13 residues. DNA of the CDR3: TGCAGTGCCCGAAGAATCGGGAGCGGCGAGCAGTACTTC. Protein sequence: CSARRIGSGEQYF.

The chain has TRBV4-3 and TRBJ1-6; D unclear. V was cut by 2 bases and J by 6 bases, with 5 bases left in between. The CDR3 is made up of 13 amino acids. CDR1 and CDR2 (germline): LGHNA, YSLEER. The CDR3 DNA reads TGCGCCAGCAGCCAACAGACTAATTCACCCCTCCACTTT. Its protein product is CASSQQTNSPLHF.

There are a few counts of this clonotype. This sequence joins TRBV30 and TRBJ2-1; D uncertain. The ends were cut back, 6 bases at V and 12 bases at J, with 15 bases in the middle. CDR1 GTSNPN and CDR2 SVGIG come from the germline V gene (reference sequence). This CDR3 is built from 11 residues. Here the CDR3 reads CACHRSGGQFF. The CDR3 DNA is TGTGCCTGCCATCGGTCGGGCGGGCAGTTCTTC.

In this sample, this clonotype turned up a few times. The DNA for the CDR3 is TGTGCCAGCAGCATAACCTCGGAACAGTCCCAGTTCTTC. This codes for CASSITSEQSQFF. The rearrangement links TRBV6-5 to TRBJ2-1; D unresolved. Trimming left V 6 bases short and J 13 bases short, with 19 bases between. The CDR3 length is 13 residues. Per the germline V gene, CDR1 is MNHEY and CDR2 is SVGAGI.

This clonotype has a count of ten or more. The chain couples TRBV3-1 to TRBJ2-1; TRBD2 agrees at 7 bases. The junction had 6 bases not matched to a gene; V was cut back by 1 base and J by 0 bases. Germline CDR1 LGHDT, CDR2 YNNKEL (reference sequence). The CDR3 is 17 amino acids. The DNA of the CDR3 is TGTGCCAGCAGCCAAGGGGGAGGGGACCCCTCCTACAATGAGCAGTTCTTC. This sequence encodes CASSQGGGDPSYNEQFF.

Sample share makes this clonotype medium-sized. The CDR3 region is CASSPTGQAGHQPQHF. Here the CDR3 DNA reads TGTGCCAGCAGCCCCACGGGACAGGCGGGACATCAGCCCCAGCATTTT. The V call is TRBV12-3 or TRBV12-4, the J call TRBJ1-5, with 8 bases identical to TRBD1. The CDR3 is 16 amino acids. Germline trimming cut 6 bases from V and 5 bases from J; bases unmatched to any gene: 12.

This clonotype was recorded many times. The V call is TRBV7-2, the J call TRBJ2-3, with D perhaps matching TRBD1 (5 bases). The CDR3 sequence is 16 residues long. Germline V lookup: CDR1 SGHTA, CDR2 FQGNSA. The V end was cut by 5 bases, the J end by 2 bases, with 17 bases between. As DNA, the CDR3 is TGTGCCAGCAGCCCTTGGGGCTTCGGAACCACAGATACGCAGTATTTT. It yields the protein CASSPWGFGTTDTQYF.

J is TRBJ2-1 and V is TRBV2; TRBD2 matches 8 bases. Germline lookup yields CDR1 SNHLY and CDR2 FYNNEI. The V segment lost 6 bases and the J segment 7 bases; nucleotides outside the gene matches: 5. CDR3 length: 13 residues. CDR3 amino acids: CASRTGLANEQFF. The CDR3 nucleotides are TGTGCCAGCAGGACCGGACTAGCAAATGAGCAGTTCTTC.

There are many counts of this clonotype. CDR3 DNA sequence: TGCAGCGTAGTTGACTGGGCAGGAAACACCATATATTTT. Protein product: CSVVDWAGNTIYF. V gene TRBV29-1 combines with J gene TRBJ1-3; D gene ambiguous. Germline V gene data show CDR1 as SQVTM and CDR2 as ANQGSEA. Trimming shortened V by 6 bases and J by 4 bases, and 13 bases separated the two germline ends. This CDR3 is 13 amino acids long.

This clonotype has ten or more counts. The rearrangement links TRBV7-2 to TRBJ1-4, with 9 bases fitting TRBD1. The junction had 19 bases not matched to a gene; V was cut back by 6 bases and J by 8 bases. The CDR3 is 18 residues long. CDR1 is SGHTA, CDR2 FQGNSA, per germline. CDR3 DNA sequence: TGTGCCAGCAGTCAGGGGACAGGGAGCCGTATGGTTGAGGAAAAACTGTTTTTT. This gives the protein CASSQGTGSRMVEEKLFF. Combining the CDR3 with reference TRBV7-2 and TRBJ1-4 gives the whole variable domain GAGVSQSPSNKVTEKGKDVELRCDPISGHTALYWYRQSLGQGLEFLIYFQGNSAPDKSGLPSDRFSAERTGGSVSTLTIQRTQQEDSAVYLCASSQGTGSRMVEEKLFFGSGTQLSVL.

This clonotype was seen a few times. The rearrangement joins TRBV4-2 to TRBJ2-2; D call uncertain. CDR1 LGHNA and CDR2 YNFKEQ come from the germline V gene. CDR3 length equals 16 residues. V lost 0 bases and J 4 bases, leaving 12 bases between the germline ends. CDR3 residues: CASSQDLQSRTGELFF. DNA for the CDR3: TGTGCCAGCAGCCAAGACTTACAGAGCCGCACCGGGGAGCTGTTTTTT.

This clonotype was observed at least ten times. The chain combines TRBV2 with TRBJ2-2; no clear D. Trimming took 3 bases from V and 2 from J, leaving 7 bases between them. The CDR3 spans 14 residues. The germline CDR1 and CDR2 sequences are SNHLY and FYNNEI. CDR3 in amino acids: CASSDRRNTGELFF. CDR3 coding DNA: TGTGCCAGCAGTGACAGGAGAAACACCGGGGAGCTGTTTTTT.

This clonotype was seen at least ten times. The chain is built from TRBV4-3 and TRBJ2-7; TRBD1 is a possible D gene (5 bases). V was shortened by 0 bases and J by 6 bases, with 21 bases between the two germline ends. This CDR3 comprises 17 residues. Germline loops: CDR1 LGHNA, CDR2 YSLEER. Written as DNA, the CDR3 is TGCGCCAGCAGCCAAGATCTCCAGGGCCCCCGGCTCTCCGAGCAGTACTTC. This sequence encodes CASSQDLQGPRLSEQYF.

On this clonotype: At one end, the junction sequence differs from germline, possibly due to a read error. V is TRBV2 and J is TRBJ1-1; the match to TRBD1 covers 9 bases. The length of the CDR3 is 18 residues. Germline lookup yields CDR1 SNHLY and CDR2 FYNNEI. The CDR3 region has the DNA TGTGCCAGCAGAGAAGTCCCGGGACAGGGACCTAAGAACACTGAAGCTTTCTTT. Residues: CASREVPGQGPKNTEAFF.

The rearrangement uses TRBV7-9 and TRBJ1-5, with a tentative D call TRBD1 (5 bases). V dropped 8 bases and J dropped 4 bases, with 12 bases sitting between them. The CDR3 totals 13 residues. CDR1 is SEHNR, CDR2 FQNEAQ, per germline (reference sequence). The CDR3 coding sequence is TGTGCCAGCGGGGGAGCCTCGAATCAGCCCCAGCATTTT. It translates to CASGGASNQPQHF.

In this sample, this clonotype turned up many times. The chain carries TRBV25-1 and TRBJ2-6; perhaps TRBD1 as D (6 bases). Germline V gene data show CDR1 as MGHDK and CDR2 as SYGVNS. Between the trimmed V and J ends, which lost 8 bases and 1 base, there was a span of 12 bases. This CDR3 has 15 amino acids. CDR3 loop: CASRAGVSGANVLTF. For the CDR3, the DNA is TGTGCCAGCCGGGCAGGGGTATCTGGGGCCAACGTCCTGACTTTC.